The next 11 T cell receptor beta chains were all read from a single sample in a study of shared clonotypes between healthy human individuals. TCRdb keeps only in-frame clones here, not all; method: immunoSEQ multiplex PCR. The sample yields 450,000 to 550,000 clones, approximately 85% seen once. The sequencing input was PBMCs. These receptors all come from a middle-aged woman in good health. Some clones in this sample may be carry-over from other donors' samples.

CDR3 in amino acids: CASSLGGGPGYTF. The CDR3 DNA reads TGCGCCAGCAGCTTAGGGGGAGGGCCTGGCTACACCTTC. The V and J genes are TRBV5-1 and TRBJ1-2, with D maybe TRBD1 (6 bases). The CDR3 is made up of 13 amino acids. Trimming removed 2 bases from V and 7 bases from J, with 12 bases in between. Germline V CDR1 and CDR2: SGHRS, YFSETQ.

The rearrangement uses TRBV5-1 and TRBJ2-5; TRBD2 might be the D (5 bases). There are 15 residues in the CDR3. The germline gives CDR1 SGHRS, CDR2 YFSETQ. The V and J ends lost 0 bases and 3 bases respectively, with 12 bases between them. The CDR3 region is CASSLGTSKKETQYF. As DNA, the CDR3 is TGCGCCAGCAGCTTGGGGACTTCTAAGAAAGAGACCCAGTACTTC. Filled out from reference TRBV5-1 and TRBJ2-5, the complete variable domain reads KAGVTQTPRYLIKTRGQQVTLSCSPISGHRSVSWYQQTPGQGLQFLFEYFSETQRNKGNFPGRFSGRQFSNSRSEMNVSTLELGDSALYLCASSLGTSKKETQYFGPGTRLLVL.

To note about this clone: Since a much larger clone is just one base distant, this may be a read error. The J gene is TRBJ2-2, the V gene TRBV11-2, with TRBD1 as a possible D gene (5 bases). The germline CDR1 and CDR2 sequences are SGHAT and FQNNGV. The V gene lost 3 bases and the J gene lost 1 base, with 6 bases spanning the gap. The CDR3 loop spans 14 amino acids. CDR3 residues: CASSFDRNTGELFF. The CDR3 nucleotides read TGTGCCAGCAGCTTCGACAGGAACACCGGGGAGCTGTTTTTT.

The chain has TRBV5-1 and TRBJ1-4, with 8 bases fitting TRBD1. V trimming: 8 bases; J trimming: 5 bases; junction bases outside the gene matches: 5. This CDR3 has 13 amino acids. The germline gives CDR1 SGHRS, CDR2 YFSETQ. CDR3 in DNA: TGCGCCAGTAAGGGACAGGAGAATGAAAAACTGTTTTTT. This sequence encodes CASKGQENEKLFF.

This clone qualifies as medium-sized. Other DNA sequences in the same sample also yield this CDR3. The chain joins TRBV4-2 to TRBJ2-1; D could derive from TRBD1 or TRBD2 (6 bases each). The germline gives CDR1 LGHNA, CDR2 YNFKEQ. This CDR3 has 15 amino acids. V lost 0 bases to trimming and J lost 5 bases, with 11 bases between them. The CDR3 DNA is TGTGCCAGCAGCCAAGATCAAGGGGGGCACAATGAGCAGTTCTTC. Translating it yields CASSQDQGGHNEQFF.

The chain is built from TRBV15 and TRBJ1-1; D gene uncertain. The germline V gene has CDR1 LNHNV and CDR2 YYDKDF (reference sequence). This CDR3 contains 12 residues. Trimming stripped 2 bases from V and 5 bases from J, with 6 bases between. CDR3 region: CATSRSMTEAFF. The CDR3 coding sequence is TGTGCCACCAGCAGATCGATGACTGAAGCTTTCTTT.

This chain uses TRBV5-1 with TRBJ2-1; D unresolved. Germline lookup yields CDR1 SGHRS and CDR2 YFSETQ. Trimming removed 0 bases at V and 2 bases at J, with 6 bases between. CDR3 size: 14 residues. This chain's CDR3 is CASSLGNPYNEQFF. The CDR3 region has the DNA TGCGCCAGCAGCTTGGGGAACCCCTACAATGAGCAGTTCTTC.

The chain carries TRBV7-9 and TRBJ2-5; possible D gene TRBD1, 6 bases. The CDR3 covers 15 residues. Germline CDR1 is SEHNR and CDR2 is FQNEAQ (reference sequence). The V end was cut by 1 base, the J end by 5 bases, with 14 bases between. DNA of the CDR3: TGTGCCAGCAGCTTAGGCCCCACGACAGGCGAGACCCAGTACTTC. The encoded protein is CASSLGPTTGETQYF.

The chain's CDR3 is CASSPRTGRNTEAFF. CDR3 in DNA: TGTGCCAGCTCACCTAGGACAGGACGGAACACTGAAGCTTTCTTT. This chain uses TRBV18 with TRBJ1-1, with TRBD1 matching over 7 bases. V was pared by 3 bases and J by 1 base, with 5 bases of the junction left unmatched. The CDR3 length is 15 residues. Germline V gene data show CDR1 as KGHSH and CDR2 as LQKENI.

CDR3 amino acids: CASSVESAMADTQYF. The CDR3 nucleotides are TGTGCCAGCAGCGTAGAATCCGCGATGGCAGATACGCAGTATTTT. This sequence joins TRBV9 and TRBJ2-3; D is undetermined. The V gene lost 0 bases and the J gene lost 4 bases, with 12 bases spanning the gap. Germline V gene lookup returns CDR1 SGDLS and CDR2 YYNGEE. This CDR3 has 15 amino acids. The whole variable domain, filled in from reference TRBV9 and TRBJ2-3, reads DSGVTQTPKHLITATGQRVTLRCSPRSGDLSVYWYQQSLDQGLQFLIQYYNGEERAKGNILERFSAQQFPDLHSELNLSSLELGDSALYFCASSVESAMADTQYFGPGTRLTVL.

This clone was found once. This chain uses TRBV29-1 with TRBJ2-3, with D uncertain. CDR1 is SQVTM and CDR2 is ANQGSEA in the germline V gene. V was shortened by 7 bases and J by 6 bases, with 8 bases between the two germline ends. The CDR3 has 10 residues. This chain's CDR3 is CSAATDTQYF. The CDR3 nucleotides read TGCAGCGCTGCTACGGATACGCAGTATTTT.